Shown below are 29 T cell receptor beta chains from a single sample sequenced in a study of T cell responses to AZD1222 COVID-19 vaccine. Produced via immunoSEQ multiplex PCR; TCRdb's table is partial and in-frame only. This sample has about 120,000 clones; about 94% occur once, and the top ten carry about 3.1%. The material sequenced was peripheral blood, taken 28 days after the second AZD1222 dose. These receptors came from an adult who received the AZD1222 COVID-19 vaccine.

V and J are TRBV11-3 and TRBJ2-2; 8 bases fit TRBD2. CDR1 is SGHNT and CDR2 is YENEEA in the germline V gene. The junction had 5 bases not matched to a gene; V was cut back by 5 bases and J by 0 bases. CDR3 length: 16 residues. The CDR3 protein is CASSPTSGANTGELFF. The CDR3 DNA reads TGTGCCAGCAGCCCCACTAGCGGAGCGAACACCGGGGAGCTGTTTTTT.

The chain joins TRBV6-5 to TRBJ1-2; D might be TRBD1 (5 bases). Germline V lookup: CDR1 MNHEY, CDR2 SVGAGI. The CDR3 has 14 amino acids. V lost 5 bases, J lost 1 base, and 11 bases lay in between. Written as DNA, the CDR3 is TGTGCCAGCAGTATCAGAGGGGTTAACTATGGCTACACCTTC. It is translated as CASSIRGVNYGYTF.

The rearrangement uses TRBV6-1 and TRBJ1-2; D is unclear. Germline V gives CDR1 MNHNS, CDR2 SASEGT. CDR3 length: 13 amino acids. The V gene lost 0 bases and the J gene lost 10 bases, with 12 bases spanning the gap. As DNA, the CDR3 is TGTGCCAGCAGTGAAGCCGGTAGGATGTCCTACACCTTC. Encoded protein: CASSEAGRMSYTF.

The chain joins TRBV18 to TRBJ1-3; D is unclear. V lost 0 bases and J 0 bases, leaving 6 bases between the germline ends. The length of the CDR3 is 15 residues. Germline assignment: CDR1 KGHSH and CDR2 LQKENI. The CDR3 DNA is TGTGCCAGCTCACCACCGGGCAGCTCTGGAAACACCATATATTTT. Protein product: CASSPPGSSGNTIYF.

The gene calls are TRBV5-1 and TRBJ1-6; unclear D gene. V was clipped by 5 bases and J by 7 bases, with 10 bases between them. Per the germline V gene, CDR1 is SGHRS and CDR2 is YFSETQ. The CDR3 covers 13 residues. The DNA for the CDR3 is TGCGCCAGCAGGCTCTCAGAGAATTCACCCCTCCACTTT. Protein sequence: CASRLSENSPLHF.

The genes are TRBV5-5 and TRBJ1-2, with D maybe TRBD1 (6 bases). The V end was cut by 3 bases, the J end by 5 bases, with 8 bases between. This CDR3 region has 12 residues. Germline V CDR1 and CDR2: SGHKS, YYEKEE (reference sequence). CDR3 sequence: CASSWTVYGYTF. In nucleotides, the CDR3 is TGTGCCAGCAGCTGGACAGTTTATGGCTACACCTTC.

V is TRBV5-4 and J is TRBJ1-2; perhaps TRBD1 as D (6 bases). The CDR3 totals 13 residues. V dropped 5 bases and J dropped 4 bases, with 12 bases sitting between them. The germline V gene has CDR1 SGHNT and CDR2 YYREEE (reference sequence). DNA for the CDR3: TGTGCCAGCAGACTGCAGGGGTTCTATGGCTACACCTTC. This gives the protein CASRLQGFYGYTF.

The chain couples TRBV29-1 to TRBJ2-7; a possible D gene is TRBD1 (5 bases). The V and J ends lost 4 bases and 5 bases respectively, with 9 bases between them. The CDR3 extends over 11 amino acids. Germline loops: CDR1 SQVTM, CDR2 ANQGSEA. In nucleotides, the CDR3 is TGCAGCGTTGTAGAAGGGGACGAGCAGTACTTC. It encodes CSVVEGDEQYF.

This chain joins TRBV2 and TRBJ1-2; TRBD1 aligns across 8 bases. Germline values: CDR1 SNHLY, CDR2 FYNNEI. This CDR3 is built from 14 residues. The V and J ends lost 6 bases and 8 bases, in that order; junction bases with no gene match: 11. As DNA, the CDR3 is TGTGCCAGCAGCGTAGGACAGGGAGGCAGAGGCTACACCTTC. Translation: CASSVGQGGRGYTF.

This rearrangement joins TRBV2 to TRBJ1-5; D uncertain. Trimming removed 7 bases at V and 3 bases at J, with 13 bases between. This CDR3 has 14 residues. Germline assignment: CDR1 SNHLY and CDR2 FYNNEI. CDR3 sequence reads: CASIGRRANQPQHF. The CDR3 DNA follows: TGTGCCAGCATTGGACGACGGGCCAATCAGCCCCAGCATTTT.

The chain employs TRBV20-1 and TRBJ2-1; weak D call: TRBD2 (5 bases). Trimming shortened V by 5 bases and J by 11 bases, and 13 bases separated the two germline ends. CDR1 and CDR2 (germline): DFQATT, SNEGSKA (reference sequence). CDR3 length: 11 amino acids. In nucleotides, the CDR3 is TGCAGTGCTGAGATCAGCGGAAAGCAGTTCTTC. It specifies CSAEISGKQFF.

The gene calls are TRBV6-5 and TRBJ1-3; a possible D gene is TRBD1 (5 bases). Germline values: CDR1 MNHEY, CDR2 SVGAGI. The CDR3 extends over 16 amino acids. Trimming shortened V by 2 bases and J by 0 bases, and 11 bases separated the two germline ends. The CDR3 sequence is CASSYARGSSGNTIYF. The CDR3 bases are TGTGCCAGCAGTTACGCCCGGGGGAGCTCTGGAAACACCATATATTTT.

The V and J genes are TRBV5-1 and TRBJ2-5; D gene ambiguous. Germline-derived CDR1 and CDR2 are SGHRS and YFSETQ. The V end was cut by 0 bases, the J end by 5 bases, with 8 bases between. The CDR3 runs 13 residues. CDR3 region: CASSLELGETQYF. The CDR3 coding sequence is TGCGCCAGCAGCTTGGAACTGGGGGAGACCCAGTACTTC.

The chain has TRBV27 and TRBJ2-7; D might be TRBD2 (5 bases). Germline CDR1 and CDR2: MNHEY and SMNVEV (reference sequence). This CDR3 is built from 15 residues. The V end lost 3 bases, the J end lost 3 bases, and 15 bases lay between the germline ends. CDR3 amino acids: CASSFSGSTFYEQYF. CDR3 in DNA: TGTGCCAGCAGTTTCTCGGGGTCTACATTCTACGAGCAGTACTTC.

This clone has just one count. The chain employs TRBV7-9 and TRBJ2-5; D remains unclear. This CDR3 has 14 residues. Trimming took off 5 bases at V and 1 base at J, with 11 bases between the two ends. Germline lookup yields CDR1 SEHNR and CDR2 FQNEAQ (reference sequence). The CDR3 coding sequence is TGTGCCAGCAGCCGGCAGACGGTCCAAGAGACCCAGTACTTC. Its translation is CASSRQTVQETQYF. Full variable domain (missing parts from reference TRBV7-9 and TRBJ2-5): DTGVSQNPRHKITKRGQNVTFRCDPISEHNRLYWYRQTLGQGPEFLTYFQNEAQLEKSRLLSDRFSAERPKGSFSTLEIQRTEQGDSAMYLCASSRQTVQETQYFGPGTRLLVL.

The chain employs TRBV5-1 and TRBJ2-7, with 14 nucleotides matching TRBD2. Germline CDR1 and CDR2: SGHRS and YFSETQ. The CDR3 consists of 17 residues. V gave up 2 bases and J gave up 0 bases; unmatched junction bases: 4. CDR3 coding DNA: TGCGCCAGCAGCTTTAGGACTAGCGGGGGGCCCTCCTACGAGCAGTACTTC. As protein: CASSFRTSGGPSYEQYF.

This rearrangement joins TRBV7-8 to TRBJ1-4; the D gene is possibly TRBD1 (5 bases). The CDR3 sequence is 15 residues long. Trimming pared 1 base from V and 3 bases from J, leaving 9 bases between. CDR1 and CDR2 from the germline V gene are SGHVS and FQNEAQ. DNA of the CDR3: TGTGCCAGCAGCTTAGAGCCAGGGCCTAATGAAAAACTGTTTTTT. This translates into CASSLEPGPNEKLFF.

This clone was found once. The chain joins TRBV11-2 to TRBJ2-3, with D perhaps TRBD1 (5 bases). This CDR3 region has 12 residues. V was trimmed by 4 bases and J by 3 bases, leaving 5 bases between them. The germline CDR1 and CDR2 sequences are SGHAT and FQNNGV. The CDR3 sequence is CASSSGTDTQYF. In nucleotides, the CDR3 is TGTGCCAGCAGCTCAGGGACAGATACGCAGTATTTT.

The chain combines TRBV19 with TRBJ1-6; 8 bases match TRBD1. The CDR3 has 14 residues. CDR1 is LNHDA and CDR2 is SQIVND in the germline V gene (reference sequence). The V gene end was trimmed by 7 bases and the J gene end by 8 bases; junction bases not matched to a gene: 7. The CDR3 here is CASTPGQDHSPLHF. CDR3 sequence (DNA): TGTGCCAGTACCCCGGGACAGGATCATTCACCCCTCCACTTT.

V is TRBV27 and J is TRBJ1-3; D gene uncertain. The ends were cut back, 0 bases at V and 2 bases at J, with 8 bases in the middle. In germline, CDR1 is MNHEY, CDR2 SMNVEV (reference sequence). The CDR3 consists of 15 residues. CDR3 nucleotide sequence: TGTGCCAGCAGTTTATCAGGTGGGCCTGGAAACACCATATATTTT. It is translated as CASSLSGGPGNTIYF.

The chain has TRBV5-6 and TRBJ2-5; 7 bases agree with TRBD1. Germline V gene lookup returns CDR1 SGHDT and CDR2 YYEEEE. There are 13 residues in the CDR3. The V and J ends lost 0 bases and 4 bases, in that order; junction bases with no gene match: 0. The CDR3 reads CASSLGQGETQYF. In DNA form, the CDR3 reads TGTGCCAGCAGCTTGGGACAGGGAGAGACCCAGTACTTC.

This rearrangement joins TRBV12-3 or TRBV12-4 to TRBJ1-5; D is possibly TRBD1 (6 bases). The V end was cut by 6 bases, the J end by 4 bases, with 10 bases between. The CDR3 length is 13 residues. The CDR3 DNA reads as TGTGCCAGCAGCCGGACAGAGAATCAGCCCCAGCATTTT. Its protein is CASSRTENQPQHF.

J is TRBJ2-7 and V is TRBV6-5, with D maybe TRBD1 (6 bases). Looked up from germline, CDR1 is MNHEY and CDR2 is SVGAGI. The length of the CDR3 is 13 residues. V dropped 7 bases and J dropped 6 bases, with 16 bases sitting between them. The CDR3 here is CASTRTQGTEQYF. In DNA, the CDR3 is TGTGCCAGCACCAGAACACAGGGAACCGAGCAGTACTTC.

This sequence joins TRBV19 and TRBJ2-3, with D unclear. V was shortened by 5 bases and J by 8 bases, with 20 bases between the two germline ends. This CDR3 contains 15 residues. Germline CDR1 is LNHDA and CDR2 is SQIVND (reference sequence). The CDR3 region is CASSDGEFGFATQYF. DNA of the CDR3: TGTGCCAGTAGTGATGGTGAATTCGGTTTTGCTACGCAGTATTTT.

The chain carries TRBV29-1 and TRBJ1-2; possibly TRBD1 for D (6 bases). CDR1 is SQVTM and CDR2 is ANQGSEA in the germline V gene. Trimming stripped 4 bases from V and 4 bases from J, with 16 bases between. The CDR3 totals 14 residues. The CDR3 protein is CSVGPRQAGYGYTF. CDR3 bases: TGCAGCGTTGGACCCAGACAGGCCGGCTATGGCTACACCTTC.

The rearrangement uses TRBV11-2 and TRBJ1-2, with D uncertain. From germline, CDR1 is SGHAT and CDR2 FQNNGV. Trimming removed 5 bases from V and 4 bases from J, with 14 bases in between. The CDR3 length is 14 residues. The chain's CDR3 is CASSPGDGLYGYTF. The DNA for the CDR3 is TGTGCCAGCAGCCCCGGCGACGGGCTCTATGGCTACACCTTC.

This clone was counted once. The chain recombines TRBV2 with TRBJ2-5; D is unclear. The CDR3 sequence is 10 residues long. Germline V CDR1 and CDR2: SNHLY, FYNNEI. Trimming took 5 bases from V and 2 from J, leaving 0 bases between them. Written as DNA, the CDR3 is TGTGCCAGCAGTCAAGAGACCCAGTACTTC. Translation gives CASSQETQYF.

The chain recombines TRBV2 with TRBJ1-2, with D uncertain. The germline V gene has CDR1 SNHLY and CDR2 FYNNEI. CDR3 length equals 13 residues. V was pared by 5 bases and J by 4 bases, with 11 bases between. CDR3 loop: CASSPGMPYGYTF. In DNA, the CDR3 is TGTGCCAGCAGTCCCGGAATGCCCTATGGCTACACCTTC. Variable domain in full (rest from reference TRBV2 and TRBJ1-2): EPEVTQTPSHQVTQMGQEVILRCVPISNHLYFYWYRQILGQKVEFLVSFYNNEISEKSEIFDDQFSVERPDGSNFTLKIRSTKLEDSAMYFCASSPGMPYGYTFGSGTRLTVV.

V and J are TRBV10-2 and TRBJ1-5; no reliable D call. Germline V gene data show CDR1 as WSHSY and CDR2 as SAAADI. Trimming pared 2 bases from V and 4 bases from J, leaving 6 bases between. There are 13 residues in the CDR3. The CDR3 here is CASSENTNQPQHF. The CDR3 coding sequence is TGCGCCAGCAGTGAGAACACTAATCAGCCCCAGCATTTT.